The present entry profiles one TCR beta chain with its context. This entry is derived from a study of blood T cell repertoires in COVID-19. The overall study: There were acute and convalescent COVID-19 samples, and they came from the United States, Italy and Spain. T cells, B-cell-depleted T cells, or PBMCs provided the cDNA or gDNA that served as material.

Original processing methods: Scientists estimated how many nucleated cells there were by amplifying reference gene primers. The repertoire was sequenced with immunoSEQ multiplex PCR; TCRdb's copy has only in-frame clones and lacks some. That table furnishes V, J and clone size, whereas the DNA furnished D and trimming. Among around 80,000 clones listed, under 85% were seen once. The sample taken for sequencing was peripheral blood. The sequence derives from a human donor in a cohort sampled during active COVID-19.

CDR3 in DNA: TGTGCCAGTAGTACTACAGGGATCTCTGGAAACACCATATATTTT. This sequence encodes CASSTTGISGNTIYF. V is TRBV19 and J is TRBJ1-3; D perhaps matches TRBD1 (6 bases). The CDR3 is 15 residues long. Trimming took 4 bases from V and 0 from J, leaving 10 bases between them. Germline values: CDR1 LNHDA, CDR2 SQIVND (reference sequence).